This T cell receptor beta chain was recorded in a study of T cells in Graves' hyperthyroidism and ophthalmopathy. Study-wide context: Peripheral blood was acquired at first diagnosis, ahead of any therapy whatsoever. Study-wide results and limits: Separating ophthalmopathy from stable hyperthyroidism was achieved by a 13 V-J model.

This clonotype occurred many times. Its antigen is unidentified. Recently diagnosed hyperthyroidism of less than 2 months' duration affected patients aged 18 to 65. Patients with uncontrolled infections, other autoimmune diseases, pregnancy or lactation were excluded. This CDR3 region has 14 residues. Losses at the gene ends were 3 bases for V and 6 bases for J; bases not matched to a gene: 3. Germline CDR1 and CDR2: DFQATT and SNEGSKA (reference sequence). Regions amplified from RNA transcripts were the TCR beta CDR3 regions. First-round RT-PCR with HTBI primers amplified the TCR CDR3 region. TCRdb itself ran the multiplex PCR reads through MiXCR, one entry per CDR3 protein. The sample carries about 290,000 distinct CDR3 sequences, roughly 14% recorded once.

The receptor's source is a woman in her 30s with Graves' hyperthyroidism that later progressed to Graves' ophthalmopathy. Sequences were obtained from blood. The chain couples TRBV20-1 to TRBJ2-1, with 12 bases lining up with TRBD2. As DNA, the CDR3 is TGCAGTGCTAGCCGACTAGCGGGAGCCAATGAGCAGTTCTTC. Translation: CSASRLAGANEQFF.